The 28 T cell receptor beta chains below come from one sample, sequenced in a study of blood T cell repertoires in COVID-19. Profiling relied on immunoSEQ multiplex PCR, and the TCRdb table lists in-frame clones only, not all of them. The sample lists some 300,000 clones, approximately 86% occurring once. Sequenced input: peripheral blood. The receptors originated from an older woman with COVID-19, enrolled during active disease.

V usage is TRBV30 and J usage is TRBJ2-3; D is possibly TRBD2 (6 bases). V lost 1 base, J lost 7 bases, and 15 bases lay in between. The CDR3 has 14 amino acids. The V gene's germline CDR1 is GTSNPN and CDR2 SVGIG (reference sequence). DNA for the CDR3: TGTGCCTGGAGTGCGACTAGAGGGGCAAATACGCAGTATTTT. Translating gives CAWSATRGANTQYF.

This chain connects TRBV30 to TRBJ2-7; D might be TRBD2 (6 bases). In germline, CDR1 is GTSNPN, CDR2 SVGIG (reference sequence). The CDR3 spans 17 residues. Between the trimmed V and J ends, which lost 4 bases and 3 bases, there was a span of 25 bases. The CDR3 region is CAWNLEDGGVRYYEQYF. CDR3 nucleotide sequence: TGTGCCTGGAACTTAGAGGACGGCGGGGTGAGATACTACGAGCAGTACTTC.

The CDR3 sequence is CASRRQGREKLFF. CDR3 DNA: TGCGCCAGCAGGCGACAGGGGAGGGAAAAACTGTTTTTT. This chain uses TRBV5-1 with TRBJ1-4, with 8 bases identical to TRBD1. Looked up from germline, CDR1 is SGHRS and CDR2 is YFSETQ. V lost 5 bases, J lost 8 bases, and 5 bases stayed unmatched. CDR3 length equals 13 residues.

The J gene is TRBJ2-5, the V gene TRBV12-3 or TRBV12-4; TRBD2 is a possible D gene (7 bases). This CDR3 comprises 12 residues. Trimming left V 7 bases short and J 4 bases short, with 10 bases between. DNA of the CDR3: TGTGCCAGCACTAGGGGGGGAGAGACCCAGTACTTC. Protein: CASTRGGETQYF.

The V and J genes are TRBV5-6 and TRBJ1-1, with 10 bases that match TRBD1. CDR1 is SGHDT and CDR2 is YYEEEE in the germline V gene. The CDR3 loop spans 14 amino acids. With V trimmed by 3 bases and J by 8 bases, 7 bases remained unmatched. The CDR3 protein is CASSSGQGPPEAFF. The CDR3 DNA is TGTGCCAGCAGCTCGGGACAGGGGCCGCCGGAAGCTTTCTTT.

The gene calls are TRBV6-5 and TRBJ1-5; no clear D gene. From germline, CDR1 is MNHEY and CDR2 SVGAGI. This CDR3 is built from 15 residues. V dropped 0 bases and J dropped 3 bases, with 9 bases sitting between them. CDR3 amino acids: CASSYSGGLNQPQHF. CDR3 coding DNA: TGTGCCAGCAGTTACTCGGGCGGACTCAATCAGCCCCAGCATTTT.

In DNA form, the CDR3 reads TGTGCCAGCAGTAGGGGGAGTGGAAACACCATATATTTT. This gives the protein CASSRGSGNTIYF. The chain employs TRBV27 and TRBJ1-3; tentative D call: TRBD1 (6 bases). This CDR3 is 13 amino acids long. Germline V gene data show CDR1 as MNHEY and CDR2 as SMNVEV (reference sequence). V lost 5 bases and J 3 bases, leaving 8 bases between the germline ends.

This clone was seen once. V gene TRBV7-2 combines with J gene TRBJ2-5, with D possibly matching TRBD2 (6 bases). Between the trimmed V and J ends, which lost 1 base and 2 bases, there was a span of 11 bases. CDR1 SGHTA and CDR2 FQGNSA come from the germline V gene. This CDR3 contains 15 residues. CDR3 in DNA: TGTGCCAGCAGCTTAGACCCCGGGAGTCAAGAGACCCAGTACTTC. This translates into CASSLDPGSQETQYF.

V usage is TRBV12-3 or TRBV12-4 and J usage is TRBJ1-5; D is possibly TRBD1 (5 bases). The CDR3 is 12 residues long. V lost 5 bases, J lost 4 bases, and 6 bases lay in between. In DNA form, the CDR3 reads TGTGCCAGCAGTCCAGGGAATCAGCCCCAGCATTTT. It codes for CASSPGNQPQHF.

In the case of this clone: Distinct nucleotide sequences in the sample also encode this CDR3. The chain uses TRBV27 and TRBJ1-2; 8 nucleotides line up with TRBD1. The CDR3 sequence is 14 residues long. Germline V gene lookup returns CDR1 MNHEY and CDR2 SMNVEV (reference sequence). V shed 5 bases, J shed 4 bases, and the junction held 6 bases outside the gene matches. CDR3 in amino acids: CASSPGQGGYGYTF. The CDR3 coding sequence is TGTGCCAGCAGTCCAGGACAGGGAGGCTATGGCTACACCTTC.

The V and J genes are TRBV29-1 and TRBJ1-2; 11 bases map to TRBD1. The CDR3 runs to 14 residues. Losses at the gene ends were 5 bases for V and 4 bases for J; bases not matched to a gene: 6. Per germline, CDR1 SQVTM and CDR2 ANQGSEA. The CDR3 loop is CSVPGQGAGYGYTF. Here the CDR3 DNA reads TGCAGCGTTCCAGGACAGGGGGCTGGCTATGGCTACACCTTC.

The chain is built from TRBV24-1 and TRBJ2-1, with 16 bases identical to TRBD2. Germline CDR1 is KGHDR and CDR2 is SFDVKD. This CDR3 has 19 amino acids. Trimming at V came to 3 bases and at J to 3 bases, leaving 7 bases not matched to a gene. CDR3 nucleotide sequence: TGTGCCACCAGTGATGCTGGGACTAGCGGGGGGGGGCACTACAATGAGCAGTTCTTC. This translates into CATSDAGTSGGGHYNEQFF.

In nucleotides, the CDR3 is TGTGCCAGCAGTCGAGGAGGGAGCAATGAGCAGTTCTTC. This translates into CASSRGGSNEQFF. J is TRBJ2-1 and V is TRBV6-4; the D gene is possibly TRBD2 (6 bases). Germline V gene sequence: CDR1 MRHNA, CDR2 SNTAGT. The CDR3 runs 13 residues. Trimming cost V 5 bases and J 6 bases, with 11 bases left between them.

The CDR3 sequence: CASSLYSDSYEQYF. In nucleotides, the CDR3 is TGTGCCAGCAGTCTGTACAGTGACTCCTACGAGCAGTACTTC. The rearrangement uses TRBV27 and TRBJ2-7; D is unclear. The germline V and J ends were trimmed by 5 bases and 0 bases, with 11 bases remaining between them. The CDR3 has 14 residues. Germline V gene data show CDR1 as MNHEY and CDR2 as SMNVEV (reference sequence).

The rearrangement uses TRBV19 and TRBJ2-6, with 8 bases fitting TRBD2. This CDR3 region has 17 residues. Germline assignment: CDR1 LNHDA and CDR2 SQIVND (reference sequence). J lost 0 bases, V lost 4 bases, and 5 bases had no gene match. CDR3 DNA: TGTGCCAGTAGTACCGCGGGGGGCCGCTCTGGGGCCAACGTCCTGACTTTC. Its protein is CASSTAGGRSGANVLTF.

This rearrangement joins TRBV3-1 (or the pseudogene TRBV3-2) to TRBJ1-2; 10 nucleotides match TRBD1. Germline V gene sequence: CDR1 LGHDT, CDR2 YNNKEL (reference sequence). V gave up 4 bases and J gave up 4 bases; unmatched junction bases: 6. The CDR3 spans 15 residues. The CDR3 region is CASSPGQGGGYGYTF. The CDR3 bases are TGTGCCAGCAGCCCCGGACAGGGGGGAGGCTATGGCTACACCTTC.

V gene TRBV5-4 combines with J gene TRBJ2-1, with 8 bases identical to TRBD2. Germline CDR1 reads SGHNT; CDR2 reads YYREEE (reference sequence). The V segment lost 0 bases and the J segment 4 bases; nucleotides outside the gene matches: 6. This CDR3 has 16 amino acids. The CDR3 loop reads CASSLGGTRGYNEQFF. In DNA form, the CDR3 reads TGTGCCAGCAGCTTGGGTGGGACTAGAGGGTACAATGAGCAGTTCTTC. Complete variable domain (other parts from reference TRBV5-4 and TRBJ2-1): ETGVTQSPTHLIKTRGQQVTLRCSSQSGHNTVSWYQQALGQGPQFIFQYYREEENGRGNFPPRFSGLQFPNYSSELNVNALELDDSALYLCASSLGGTRGYNEQFFGPGTRLTVL.

There are a few counts of this clone. This chain connects TRBV4-2 to TRBJ2-5; no firm D call. This CDR3 contains 13 residues. CDR1 is LGHNA, CDR2 YNFKEQ, per germline. Trimming removed 0 bases from V and 5 bases from J, with 7 bases in between. The CDR3 sequence is CASSQERRETQYF. The DNA for the CDR3 is TGTGCCAGCAGCCAAGAAAGGCGGGAGACCCAGTACTTC.

The gene calls are TRBV6-1 and TRBJ1-1, with D unclear. The CDR3 is made up of 14 amino acids. Germline CDR1 MNHNS, CDR2 SASEGT. The V gene lost 1 base and the J gene lost 5 bases, with 11 bases spanning the gap. Here the CDR3 DNA reads TGTGCCAGCAGTGAAGGGGCAGTCAAAACTGAAGCTTTCTTT. This gives the protein CASSEGAVKTEAFF.

The chain employs TRBV19 and TRBJ1-5; D unresolved. The CDR3 totals 14 residues. Trimming left V 5 bases short and J 2 bases short, with 10 bases between. CDR1 is LNHDA and CDR2 is SQIVND in the germline V gene (reference sequence). For the CDR3, the DNA is TGTGCCAGTAGTTGGGGAGGTGGCAATCAGCCCCAGCATTTT. Its protein is CASSWGGGNQPQHF.

This clone was seen a single time. The same CDR3 is also encoded by other DNA sequences in this sample. The chain couples TRBV5-6 to TRBJ1-6; 7 bases are a match to TRBD1. Per germline, CDR1 SGHDT and CDR2 YYEEEE. V was clipped by 0 bases and J by 6 bases; unmatched bases: 3. The CDR3 has 15 residues. Here the CDR3 DNA reads TGTGCCAGCAGCTTGGGGACAGGAGTTAATTCACCCCTCCACTTT. Its protein product is CASSLGTGVNSPLHF. The whole variable domain, remainder taken from reference TRBV5-6 and TRBJ1-6, is DAGVTQSPTHLIKTRGQQVTLRCSPKSGHDTVSWYQQALGQGPQFIFQYYEEEERQRGNFPDRFSGHQFPNYSSELNVNALLLGDSALYLCASSLGTGVNSPLHFGNGTRLTVT.

The chain links TRBV5-4 to TRBJ1-2; the match to TRBD1 covers 9 bases. This CDR3 has 15 amino acids. The J segment lost 8 bases and the V segment lost 0 bases, leaving 8 bases of the junction unmatched. CDR1 is SGHNT and CDR2 is YYREEE in the germline V gene (reference sequence). CDR3 in amino acids: CASSLASRTGEGYTF. The CDR3, as DNA: TGTGCCAGCAGCTTGGCCTCCAGGACAGGGGAAGGCTACACCTTC.

The chain has TRBV3-1 (or the pseudogene TRBV3-2) and TRBJ2-1, with TRBD2 identical over 8 bases. The CDR3 loop spans 14 amino acids. Per the germline V gene, CDR1 is LGHDT and CDR2 is YNNKEL (reference sequence). Trimming cost V 6 bases and J 7 bases; bases outside gene matches: 8. The chain's CDR3 is CASRPSGGRNEQFF. CDR3 DNA sequence: TGTGCCAGCAGACCTTCGGGGGGGCGGAATGAGCAGTTCTTC.

The rearrangement uses TRBV27 and TRBJ1-1, with D unclear. Trimming took 4 bases from V and 7 from J, leaving 13 bases between them. The germline gives CDR1 MNHEY, CDR2 SMNVEV (reference sequence). CDR3 length: 13 residues. CDR3 in DNA: TGTGCCAGCAGTTCCACTAACTTGTTTGAAGCTTTCTTT. Its protein product is CASSSTNLFEAFF.

The V and J genes are TRBV11-2 and TRBJ2-3; D remains unclear. Trimming took off 0 bases at V and 8 bases at J, with 6 bases between the two ends. CDR3 length equals 12 residues. CDR1 and CDR2 (germline): SGHAT, FQNNGV. CDR3 amino acids: CASSLESTTQYF. CDR3 coding DNA: TGTGCCAGCAGCTTAGAAAGCACTACGCAGTATTTT.

As for this clone: Other nucleotide sequences in the sample specify the same CDR3. The chain uses TRBV9 and TRBJ2-7, with 8 nucleotides matching TRBD2. The CDR3 sequence is 14 residues long. CDR1 is SGDLS and CDR2 is YYNGEE in the germline V gene. V lost 0 bases, J lost 2 bases, and 1 base stayed unmatched. The CDR3 DNA follows: TGTGCCAGCAGCGTAGGAGCGGGGGCCTACGAGCAGTACTTC. This codes for CASSVGAGAYEQYF.

This clone was seen only once. The chain has TRBV5-5 and TRBJ1-1; 7 nucleotides align to TRBD1. Germline values: CDR1 SGHKS, CDR2 YYEKEE (reference sequence). J was trimmed by 3 bases and V by 2 bases; bases with no gene match: 4. The length of the CDR3 is 14 residues. CDR3 loop: CASSLTGVDTEAFF. The CDR3 DNA sequence: TGTGCCAGCAGCTTAACAGGGGTGGACACTGAAGCTTTCTTT.

V and J are TRBV7-9 and TRBJ1-1; TRBD1 matches 8 bases. Per germline, CDR1 SEHNR and CDR2 FQNEAQ (reference sequence). The CDR3 is 16 residues long. The V and J ends lost 0 bases and 10 bases, in that order; junction bases with no gene match: 13. The CDR3 DNA reads as TGTGCCAGCAGCTTAGCGGCAGGGGGCTTACATCAGGGAGCTTTCTTT. As protein: CASSLAAGGLHQGAFF.